Detailed here is one T cell receptor beta chain. The patients who served as multiple sclerosis controls were treatment-naive and had stable or active relapsing-remitting disease that fulfilled the revised McDonald criteria. V gave up 6 bases and J gave up 2 bases; unmatched junction bases: 13. CDR3 size: 16 residues. RNA was extracted with the RNeasy kit, and a quantity of about 0.45 to 1 ug was reverse transcribed using random hexamers. Coverage of TCR beta CDR3 amplification by immunoSEQ multiplex PCR extended to 54 Vbeta and 13 Jbeta. TCRdb called the immunoSEQ multiplex PCR reads again in MiXCR, with one record for every CDR3 protein. The data show some 450,000 distinct CDR3 sequences, more than 80% seen once. These data are taken from a study of CD8 T cells in Susac syndrome.

The sequenced material came from CD8+ T cells from PBMCs. The V gene is TRBV12-3 or TRBV12-4, the J gene TRBJ2-7; 7 bases align to TRBD1. This clonotype originated in a human donor with multiple sclerosis. The CDR3 DNA reads as TGTGCCAGCAGCGGTGGGACAGAAAAGTTAGCCTACGAGCAGTACTTC. Residues: CASSGGTEKLAYEQYF.